This T cell receptor (beta chain) was identified during a study of OX40 agonist ivuxolimab in advanced cancers. Study context: From 23 to 79 years was the age range, with a mean of around 57 years, and around 84% were male. Of the patients, three showed partial responses, one with hepatocellular carcinoma and two with cutaneous melanoma.

Findings and limits, study-wide: The study observed clonal expansion of CD4+ and CD8+ blood T cells by week 6 at 0.1 to 3.0 mg/kg. Mean expanded clone counts were higher in CD8+ than CD4+ T cells.

A remark on this clone: The antigen remains unidentified.

The CDR3 spans 13 residues. Germline CDR1 MNHEY, CDR2 SMNVEV (reference sequence). V was clipped by 4 bases and J by 4 bases, with 11 bases between them. TCRdb's copy holds only in-frame clones and misses some; the assay was immunoSEQ multiplex PCR. The profile shows tens of thousands of clones, 80% to 90% of them singletons. This TCR was sampled from an adult with an advanced solid tumor such as melanoma, head and neck, liver or kidney cancer. Sequencing was performed on CD4+ or CD8+ T cells sorted from blood, taken in a trial of the OX40 agonist ivuxolimab. J is TRBJ2-7 and V is TRBV27; possible D gene TRBD2, 5 bases. The CDR3 DNA reads TGTGCCAGCAGTTCCCGGACTCTATACGAGCAGTACTTC. Its translation: CASSSRTLYEQYF.